Listed below are T cell receptor beta chains from one sample, sequenced in a study of patients and donors after allogeneic stem cell transplantation. TCRdb ran MiXCR on the RT-PCR reads and lists one entry per CDR3 protein. The sample comprises roughly 940,000 distinct CDR3 sequences, more than 15% of which are singletons, and 6% rests with the top ten. Specimen: blood, either unsorted or a sorted T cell fraction (not recorded which). The receptor set was obtained from a human donor who was either an allogeneic HSCT recipient or a stem cell or donor lymphocyte infusion donor (not recorded which). It is not recorded whose cells these are; they may come from a transplant donor. The CDR3 runs from the conserved cysteine through the conserved F or W. D genes are given only for firm matches. The size entry is marked missing in some rows and otherwise reads once, few, many or a size class.

TRBV4-2,NA,NA,TRBJ1-1,CASSQEGGNRFEAFF,TGTGCCAGCAGCCAAGAGGGAGGTAACAGGTTTGAAGCTTTCTTT
TRBV5-1,NA,NA,TRBJ2-7,CASSPGQQSYEQYF,TGCGCCAGCAGCCCCGGACAGCAAAGCTACGAGCAGTACTTC
TRBV10-3,TRBD1,NA,TRBJ2-1,CAISGSERTGVMGNEQFF,TGTGCCATCAGTGGGTCGGAACGGACAGGGGTGATGGGCAATGAGCAGTTCTTC
TRBV4-1,TRBD2,NA,TRBJ2-2,CASSSSPGLAGPASGELFF,TGCGCCAGCAGCTCCAGCCCAGGACTAGCGGGGCCCGCATCCGGGGAGCTGTTTTTT
TRBV7-9,NA,once,TRBJ1-6,CASSSTDSYNSPLHF,TGTGCCAGCAGCTCTACGGACAGCTATAATTCACCCCTCCACTTT
TRBV12-3/TRBV12-4,TRBD1,NA,TRBJ2-7,CASSQLLRTGISYEQYF,TGTGCCAGCAGTCAATTACTTCGGACAGGGATTTCCTACGAGCAGTACTTC
TRBV6-1,NA,few,TRBJ2-2,CASGGNSKNTGELFF,TGTGCCAGCGGGGGGAATTCGAAGAACACCGGGGAGCTGTTTTTT
TRBV5-1,NA,NA,TRBJ2-4,CASSLGPQPSENIQYF,TGCGCCAGCAGCTTGGGGCCTCAACCGTCAGAAAACATTCAGTACTTC
TRBV7-8,NA,few,TRBJ2-7,CASSLGGLGGEQYF,TGTGCCAGCAGCTTGGGTGGCCTCGGGGGCGAGCAGTACTTC
TRBV20-1,NA,few,TRBJ1-5,CSARYYNQPQHF,TGCAGTGCCCGGTACTACAATCAGCCCCAGCATTTT
TRBV7-9,NA,few,TRBJ2-7,CASSAFRETYEQYF,TGTGCCAGCAGCGCGTTCAGGGAGACCTACGAGCAGTACTTC
TRBV9,NA,few,TRBJ1-3,CASSDQISGNTIYF,TGTGCCAGCAGCGATCAAATCTCTGGAAACACCATATATTTT
TRBV3-1,TRBD2,NA,TRBJ2-1,CASSRGRTHNEQFF,TGTGCCAGCAGCCGCGGGAGAACCCACAATGAGCAGTTCTTC
TRBV20-1,NA,few,TRBJ2-5,CSASPQAQETQYF,TGCAGTGCTAGTCCCCAGGCCCAAGAGACCCAGTACTTC
TRBV6-1,NA,NA,TRBJ2-7,CASSRGTRDYEQYF,TGTGCCAGCAGTCGCGGGACAAGGGACTACGAGCAGTACTTC
TRBV7-9,TRBD2,NA,TRBJ2-3,CASWTSGEDTQYF,TGTGCCAGCTGGACTAGCGGGGAGGATACGCAGTATTTT
TRBV6-5,NA,NA,TRBJ2-5,CASSYHDILQETQYF,TGTGCCAGCAGTTACCACGACATCCTACAAGAGACCCAGTACTTC
TRBV20-1,NA,NA,TRBJ2-1,CSARDYHGSYNEQFF,TGCAGTGCTAGAGATTACCACGGCTCCTACAATGAGCAGTTCTTC
TRBV6-6,TRBD1,few,TRBJ1-4,CASSPGGGKLFF,TGTGCCAGCAGTCCAGGGGGAGGAAAACTGTTTTTT
TRBV24-1,TRBD2,NA,TRBJ2-1,CATSDLGSGRAEQFF,TGTGCCACCAGTGATTTGGGTAGCGGGAGGGCCGAGCAGTTCTTC
TRBV29-1,NA,few,TRBJ1-1,CSVLLGGLNTEAFF,TGCAGCGTTCTCCTGGGGGGGCTGAACACTGAAGCTTTCTTT
TRBV4-3,NA,NA,TRBJ2-3,CASSQDRIDTQYF,TGCGCCAGCAGCCAAGATCGAATAGATACGCAGTATTTT
TRBV10-3,TRBD1,NA,TRBJ1-1,CAISATTGGGTEAFF,TGTGCCATCAGCGCCACGACAGGGGGAGGCACTGAAGCTTTCTTT
TRBV18,TRBD2,NA,TRBJ2-1,CASSPPLAGAGNEQFF,TGTGCCAGCTCACCACCCCTCGCGGGAGCGGGGAATGAGCAGTTCTTC
TRBV12-3/TRBV12-4,NA,few,TRBJ2-2,CASTLVGGPNTGELFF,TGTGCCAGCACCCTCGTCGGAGGTCCTAACACCGGGGAGCTGTTTTTT
TRBV20-1,NA,few,TRBJ2-3,CSVPRDTDTQYF,TGCAGTGTCCCGCGGGACACAGATACGCAGTATTTT
TRBV10-3,NA,many,TRBJ1-6,CAIKTSGNSPLHF,TGTGCCATCAAGACGTCCGGGAATTCACCCCTCCACTTT
TRBV15,NA,NA,TRBJ2-6,CATSRDRGASSGANVLTF,TGTGCCACCAGCAGAGACCGGGGGGCCAGCTCTGGGGCCAACGTCCTGACTTTC
TRBV3-1,NA,few,TRBJ1-1,CASSEHAGTQRGAFF,TGTGCCAGCAGCGAACACGCCGGGACCCAAAGGGGAGCTTTCTTT
TRBV18,NA,NA,TRBJ2-2,CASSPRPRAGEGATDGELFF,TGTGCCAGCTCACCAAGACCACGGGCAGGGGAGGGTGCCACAGACGGGGAGCTGTTTTTT
TRBV5-1,NA,NA,TRBJ2-7,CASSPGVLSYEQYF,TGCGCCAGCAGCCCTGGGGTTTTATCCTACGAGCAGTACTTC
TRBV7-2,NA,many,TRBJ1-1,CASSLAAGGAHTEAFF,TGTGCCAGCAGCTTAGCGGCGGGGGGGGCCCACACTGAAGCTTTCTTT
TRBV7-3,TRBD2,NA,TRBJ2-1,CASSHGLAGGFWANEQFF,TGTGCCAGCAGCCACGGACTAGCGGGGGGTTTTTGGGCCAATGAGCAGTTCTTC
TRBV5-6,TRBD2,few,TRBJ2-1,CAGGVTSGETYNEQFF,TGTGCCGGGGGCGTTACTAGCGGAGAAACCTACAATGAGCAGTTCTTC
TRBV9,NA,NA,TRBJ1-5,CASSVGGGPNQPQHF,TGTGCCAGCAGCGTAGGGGGAGGACCCAATCAGCCCCAGCATTTT
TRBV7-9,TRBD1,few,TRBJ2-7,CASSLGGDRYEQYF,TGTGCCAGCAGCTTAGGTGGGGACAGGTACGAGCAGTACTTC
TRBV12-3/TRBV12-4,NA,few,TRBJ1-3,CASRQASGGNTIYF,TGTGCCAGCCGACAGGCCTCCGGAGGAAACACCATATATTTT
TRBV12-3/TRBV12-4,TRBD1,NA,TRBJ1-6,CASSLSGQGTINSPLHF,TGTGCCAGCAGTTTATCGGGACAGGGGACAATTAATTCACCCCTCCACTTT
TRBV19,NA,NA,TRBJ1-2,CASKPRGHYGYTF,TGTGCCAGTAAACCCAGGGGACACTATGGCTACACCTTC
TRBV4-2,NA,few,TRBJ2-7,CASSPTNGHYEQYF,TGTGCCAGCAGCCCGACAAATGGCCATTACGAGCAGTACTTC
TRBV5-1,TRBD2,NA,TRBJ2-2,CASSLQPSGSANTGELFF,TGCGCCAGCAGCTTGCAACCTAGCGGAAGCGCGAACACCGGGGAGCTGTTTTTT
TRBV20-1,NA,few,TRBJ1-4,CSAGSGTLGEKLFF,TGCAGTGCTGGCTCCGGGACTCTGGGTGAAAAACTGTTTTTT
TRBV3-1,NA,few,TRBJ2-5,CASSPVPGRGSQYQETQYF,TGTGCCAGCAGCCCCGTCCCGGGACGGGGTTCGCAGTACCAAGAGACCCAGTACTTC
TRBV3-1,NA,NA,TRBJ2-3,CASSQASGEVTDTQYF,TGTGCCAGCAGCCAAGCCTCGGGGGAAGTCACAGATACGCAGTATTTT